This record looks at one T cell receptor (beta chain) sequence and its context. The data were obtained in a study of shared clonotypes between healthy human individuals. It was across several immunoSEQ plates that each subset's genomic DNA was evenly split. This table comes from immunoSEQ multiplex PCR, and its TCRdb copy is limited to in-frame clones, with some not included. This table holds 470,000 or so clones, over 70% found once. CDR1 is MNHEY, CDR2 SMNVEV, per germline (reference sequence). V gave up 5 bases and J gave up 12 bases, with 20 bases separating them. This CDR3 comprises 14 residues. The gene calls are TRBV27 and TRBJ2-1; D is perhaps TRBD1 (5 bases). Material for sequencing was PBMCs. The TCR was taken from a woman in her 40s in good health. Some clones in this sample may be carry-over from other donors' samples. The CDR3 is CASSGLNRNVGQFF. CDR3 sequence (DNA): TGTGCCAGCAGTGGTTTGAACAGGAACGTGGGGCAGTTCTTC.